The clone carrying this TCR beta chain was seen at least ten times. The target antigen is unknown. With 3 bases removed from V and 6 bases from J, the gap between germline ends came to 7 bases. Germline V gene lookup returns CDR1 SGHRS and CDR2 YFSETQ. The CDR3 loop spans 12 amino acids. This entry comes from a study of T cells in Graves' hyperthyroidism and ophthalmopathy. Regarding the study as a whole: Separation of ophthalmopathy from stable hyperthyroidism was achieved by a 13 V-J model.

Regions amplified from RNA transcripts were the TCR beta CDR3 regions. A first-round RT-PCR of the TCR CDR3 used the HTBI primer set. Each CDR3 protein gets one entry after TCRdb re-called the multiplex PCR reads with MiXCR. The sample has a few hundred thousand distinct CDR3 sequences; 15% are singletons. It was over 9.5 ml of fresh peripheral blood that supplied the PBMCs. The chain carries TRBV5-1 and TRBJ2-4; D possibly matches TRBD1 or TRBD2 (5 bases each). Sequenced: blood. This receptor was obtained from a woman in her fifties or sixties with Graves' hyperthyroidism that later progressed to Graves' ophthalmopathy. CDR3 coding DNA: TGCGCCAGCAGCTGGGACGGAAACATTCAGTACTTC. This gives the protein CASSWDGNIQYF.